These 14 T cell receptor beta chains originate from one sample sequenced in a study of blood T cell repertoires in COVID-19. Using immunoSEQ multiplex PCR, the repertoire was profiled, and TCRdb retains in-frame clones only, with some absent. Here the sample spans 150,000 or so clones, 87% being singletons. Sequenced: peripheral blood. All receptors derive from an elderly man with acute or convalescent COVID-19.

The chain joins TRBV6-5 to TRBJ1-1, with 8 bases identical to TRBD1. V shed 6 bases and J 1 base; nucleotides not matched to a gene: 7. Germline-derived CDR1 and CDR2 are MNHEY and SVGAGI. The CDR3 runs 15 residues. The CDR3 DNA is TGTGCCAGCAGACCAGGGGGCGCGGGGAACACTGAAGCTTTCTTT. It translates to CASRPGGAGNTEAFF.

J is TRBJ1-6 and V is TRBV3-1 (or the pseudogene TRBV3-2); 7 bases agree with TRBD1. Germline CDR1 and CDR2: LGHDT and YNNKEL (reference sequence). The CDR3 runs 15 residues. The ends lost 4 bases at V and 8 bases at J; junction bases unmatched: 8. CDR3 nucleotides: TGTGCCAGCAGCCCCCGAGGGGGCGGGGATTCACCCCTCCACTTT. Its protein product is CASSPRGGGDSPLHF.

This clone appeared once. V is TRBV19 and J is TRBJ1-2; 7 positions match TRBD1. V was clipped by 5 bases and J by 6 bases; unmatched bases: 9. The CDR3 runs to 14 residues. Germline V gene lookup returns CDR1 LNHDA and CDR2 SQIVND (reference sequence). The CDR3 DNA is TGTGCCAGTAGTTCCCGAGAGGGGGCGAATGGCTACACCTTC. This encodes CASSSREGANGYTF. The full variable domain, rest sourced from reference TRBV19 and TRBJ1-2, is DGGITQSPKYLFRKEGQNVTLSCEQNLNHDAMYWYRQDPGQGLRLIYYSQIVNDFQKGDIAEGYSVSREKKESFPLTVTSAQKNPTAFYLCASSSREGANGYTFGSGTRLTVV.

The chain carries TRBV14 and TRBJ2-5, with a weak D call TRBD2 (7 bases). The ends were cut back, 4 bases at V and 5 bases at J, with 17 bases in the middle. CDR3 size: 15 residues. Germline-derived CDR1 and CDR2 are SGHDN and FVKESK. CDR3 amino acids: CASSRVNGGHETQYF. CDR3 nucleotides: TGTGCCAGCAGCCGAGTGAACGGGGGGCACGAGACCCAGTACTTC. Variable domain in full (rest from reference TRBV14 and TRBJ2-5): EAGVTQFPSHSVIEKGQTVTLRCDPISGHDNLYWYRRVMGKEIKFLLHFVKESKQDESGMPNNRFLAERTGGTYSTLKVQPAELEDSGVYFCASSRVNGGHETQYFGPGTRLLVL.

The rearrangement links TRBV2 to TRBJ2-7, with a tentative D call TRBD1 (7 bases). The CDR3 extends over 14 amino acids. Germline assignment: CDR1 SNHLY and CDR2 FYNNEI. V lost 4 bases, J lost 2 bases, and 12 bases lay in between. The CDR3 reads CASSVWRGPYEQYF. The CDR3 DNA is TGTGCCAGCAGTGTTTGGAGGGGGCCCTACGAGCAGTACTTC.

This chain uses TRBV14 with TRBJ1-1, with 7 bases identical to TRBD1. Losses at the gene ends were 4 bases for V and 7 bases for J; bases not matched to a gene: 9. The V gene's germline CDR1 is SGHDN and CDR2 FVKESK. The CDR3 is made up of 14 amino acids. CDR3 bases: TGTGCCAGCAGCCCGAGACAGGGCGATGTTGAAGCTTTCTTT. This codes for CASSPRQGDVEAFF.

This clone occurred once. The chain joins TRBV6-4 to TRBJ2-1, with 11 positions matching TRBD2. The germline V gene encodes CDR1 MRHNA and CDR2 SNTAGT. CDR3 length equals 17 residues. After removal of 0 bases from V and 7 bases from J, the junction contained 8 bases not matched to a gene. CDR3 nucleotides: TGTGCCAGCAGTGACTCGAGTACTAGCGGGAGTAGGAATGAGCAGTTCTTC. Translating it yields CASSDSSTSGSRNEQFF.

The V and J genes are TRBV2 and TRBJ2-1; possibly TRBD1 for D (5 bases). The CDR3 covers 14 residues. The germline CDR1 and CDR2 sequences are SNHLY and FYNNEI. The ends were cut back, 4 bases at V and 4 bases at J, with 11 bases in the middle. The CDR3 DNA reads TGTGCCAGCAGTGCCCGACAGACATACAATGAGCAGTTCTTC. Residues: CASSARQTYNEQFF.

This clone was detected a few times. CDR3 loop: CASSQAGTEAFF. The DNA of the CDR3 is TGTGCCAGCAGCCAGGCGGGGACTGAAGCTTTCTTT. V is TRBV7-9 and J is TRBJ1-1; D is undetermined. The ends were cut back, 5 bases at V and 5 bases at J, with 9 bases in the middle. The CDR3 runs 12 residues. The germline V gene has CDR1 SEHNR and CDR2 FQNEAQ (reference sequence). Full variable domain (outside the CDR3, taken from reference TRBV7-9 and TRBJ1-1): DTGVSQNPRHKITKRGQNVTFRCDPISEHNRLYWYRQTLGQGPEFLTYFQNEAQLEKSRLLSDRFSAERPKGSFSTLEIQRTEQGDSAMYLCASSQAGTEAFFGQGTRLTVV.

The chain is built from TRBV5-4 and TRBJ2-3, with 13 bases that match TRBD2. J lost 5 bases, V lost 4 bases, and 10 bases had no gene match. CDR1 SGHNT and CDR2 YYREEE come from the germline V gene (reference sequence). CDR3 length: 17 amino acids. The CDR3 protein is CASSPGLAGVGKDTQYF. Here the CDR3 DNA reads TGTGCCAGCAGCCCCGGACTAGCGGGGGTAGGTAAAGATACGCAGTATTTT. The whole variable domain, filled in from reference TRBV5-4 and TRBJ2-3, reads ETGVTQSPTHLIKTRGQQVTLRCSSQSGHNTVSWYQQALGQGPQFIFQYYREEENGRGNFPPRFSGLQFPNYSSELNVNALELDDSALYLCASSPGLAGVGKDTQYFGPGTRLTVL.

V and J are TRBV3-1 (or the pseudogene TRBV3-2) and TRBJ1-2; 10 bases fit TRBD1. The CDR3 is 15 amino acids. The V gene end was trimmed by 5 bases and the J gene end by 7 bases; junction bases not matched to a gene: 10. The germline V gene has CDR1 LGHDT and CDR2 YNNKEL (reference sequence). CDR3 nucleotide sequence: TGTGCCAGCAGCAACTGGACAGGGGGTAAGGTTGGCTACACCTTC. This sequence encodes CASSNWTGGKVGYTF.

The CDR3 region has the DNA TGTGCCAGCAGCCCGGGACAGGGAAATCTTCGGGAGGGCTACACCTTC. Amino acid sequence: CASSPGQGNLREGYTF. The chain carries TRBV14 and TRBJ1-2; TRBD1 agrees at 9 bases. This CDR3 contains 16 residues. Germline lookup yields CDR1 SGHDN and CDR2 FVKESK. V lost 4 bases and J lost 8; bases outside the gene matches: 14.

The chain combines TRBV6-5 with TRBJ1-2; D not resolved. The ends were cut back, 6 bases at V and 1 base at J, with 15 bases in the middle. In germline, CDR1 is MNHEY, CDR2 SVGAGI. This CDR3 region has 15 residues. The CDR3 loop is CASSVLSSNNYGYTF. Here the CDR3 DNA reads TGTGCCAGCAGCGTCTTGAGCTCCAATAACTATGGCTACACCTTC.

About this clone itself: Distinct nucleotide sequences in the sample also encode this CDR3. In nucleotides, the CDR3 is TGTGCCAGCAGCCCTCAGGGCTATAATTCACCCCTCCACTTT. Translating gives CASSPQGYNSPLHF. The chain has TRBV3-1 (or the pseudogene TRBV3-2) and TRBJ1-6; weak D call: TRBD1 (5 bases). Germline V gene data show CDR1 as LGHDT and CDR2 as YNNKEL (reference sequence). Trimming cost V 4 bases and J 3 bases, with 7 bases left between them. There are 14 residues in the CDR3.